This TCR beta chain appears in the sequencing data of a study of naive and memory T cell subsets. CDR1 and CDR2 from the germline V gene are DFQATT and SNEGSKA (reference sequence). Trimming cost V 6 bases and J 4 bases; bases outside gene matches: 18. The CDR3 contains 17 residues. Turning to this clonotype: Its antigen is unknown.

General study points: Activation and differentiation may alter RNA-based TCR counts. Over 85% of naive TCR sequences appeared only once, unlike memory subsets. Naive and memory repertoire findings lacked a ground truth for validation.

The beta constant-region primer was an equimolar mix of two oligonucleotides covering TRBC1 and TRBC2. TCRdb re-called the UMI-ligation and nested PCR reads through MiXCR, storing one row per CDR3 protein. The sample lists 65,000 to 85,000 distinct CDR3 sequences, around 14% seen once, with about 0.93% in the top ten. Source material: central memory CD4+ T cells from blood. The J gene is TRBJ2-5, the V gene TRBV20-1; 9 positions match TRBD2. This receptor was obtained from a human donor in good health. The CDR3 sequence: CSAINLRLADGGETQYF. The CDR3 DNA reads TGCAGTGCCATAAACCTCAGACTAGCGGACGGGGGAGAGACCCAGTACTTC.